This T cell receptor beta chain was documented in a study of vaccination and CD4 T cells after COVID-19. Researchers used the Oncomine TCR Beta short-read assay to sequence DNA from cultured CD4+ T cells. TCRdb re-derived calls from the PCR reads in MiXCR, one entry per CDR3 protein. The sample holds about 16,000 distinct CDR3 sequences; 40% to 55% are singletons and the top ten take about 10%. Unmatched junction bases numbered 5, after V lost 5 bases and J lost 4 bases. CDR3 length: 14 residues. Germline V lookup: CDR1 SGHTA, CDR2 FQGTGA. This clonotype has more than one count but fewer than ten. As yet, its antigen is unknown. Treatment in this sample: roughly 11-day PBMC culture with coronavirus spike peptide pools or control peptides (ViraFEST assay).

The clonotype comes from a human donor who had recovered from COVID-19. This chain uses TRBV7-3 with TRBJ1-2; TRBD1 agrees at 9 bases. Input material: CD4+ T cells from blood, cultured in vitro. Here the CDR3 reads CASSPGTGPYGYTF. As DNA, the CDR3 is TGTGCCAGCAGCCCCGGGACAGGGCCCTATGGCTACACCTTC.